This passage covers 12 T cell receptor beta chains from one sample sequenced in a study of OX40 agonist ivuxolimab in advanced cancers. The protocol was immunoSEQ multiplex PCR, while the TCRdb copy is restricted to in-frame clones and leaves out a portion. The sample includes about 22,000 clones, 80% to 90% of them seen just once. The sample in question was CD4+ or CD8+ T cells sorted from blood, obtained in a trial of the OX40 agonist ivuxolimab. The receptor source for this set is an adult with an advanced solid tumor such as melanoma, head and neck, liver or kidney cancer.

The J gene is TRBJ1-5, the V gene TRBV19, with TRBD1 identical over 8 bases. The CDR3 is 16 amino acids. J was trimmed by 0 bases and V by 5 bases; bases with no gene match: 6. Germline CDR1 is LNHDA and CDR2 is SQIVND (reference sequence). The CDR3 here is CASSQDRGISNQPQHF. Written as DNA, the CDR3 is TGTGCCAGTAGTCAAGACAGGGGAATTAGCAATCAGCCCCAGCATTTT.

J is TRBJ1-1 and V is TRBV28; D may be TRBD1 (5 bases). Germline V gene sequence: CDR1 MDHEN, CDR2 SYDVKM. Trimming stripped 2 bases from V and 7 bases from J, with 14 bases between. The CDR3 has 14 amino acids. The CDR3 loop is CASSLTRGKGEAFF. In DNA, the CDR3 is TGTGCCAGCAGTTTAACGAGGGGAAAAGGTGAAGCTTTCTTT.

The rearrangement joins TRBV7-3 to TRBJ2-1; no definite D call. The CDR3 runs to 14 residues. Trimming stripped 5 bases from V and 1 base from J, with 9 bases between. Germline CDR1 reads SGHTA; CDR2 reads FQGTGA. CDR3 DNA: TGTGCCAGCAGCCCGCACGGGTCCTACAATGAGCAGTTCTTC. It specifies CASSPHGSYNEQFF.

This clone was observed a handful of times. This chain uses TRBV30 with TRBJ2-6; 7 positions match TRBD1. Per germline, CDR1 GTSNPN and CDR2 SVGIG (reference sequence). Trimming at V came to 2 bases and at J to 2 bases, leaving 3 bases not matched to a gene. The CDR3 length is 15 residues. The CDR3 sequence: CAWSTDRAGANVLTF. CDR3 DNA sequence: TGTGCCTGGAGTACTGACAGGGCTGGGGCCAACGTCCTGACTTTC.

This rearrangement joins TRBV7-3 to TRBJ1-1; the D gene is possibly TRBD1 (6 bases). This CDR3 is built from 13 residues. Germline CDR1 reads SGHTA; CDR2 reads FQGTGA. The V and J ends lost 3 bases and 3 bases respectively, with 8 bases between them. The CDR3 DNA reads TGTGCCAGCAGCTTCGGGGGCCACACTGAAGCTTTCTTT. This codes for CASSFGGHTEAFF.

The chain employs TRBV5-4 and TRBJ2-7, with D possibly being TRBD1 (5 bases). The germline gives CDR1 SGHNT, CDR2 YYREEE (reference sequence). Trimming removed 2 bases at V and 2 bases at J, with 8 bases between. The CDR3 is made up of 13 amino acids. CDR3 in amino acids: CASSLGRAYEQYF. The CDR3, as DNA: TGTGCCAGCAGCTTAGGCAGGGCCTACGAGCAGTACTTC.

V is TRBV4-1 and J is TRBJ2-1, with a possible D match to TRBD1 (7 bases). The V gene's germline CDR1 is MGHRA and CDR2 YSYEKL. The CDR3 is 16 amino acids. V was trimmed by 8 bases and J by 0 bases, leaving 17 bases between them. This CDR3 reads CASEDQGGSSYNEQFF. The CDR3 DNA sequence: TGCGCCAGCGAAGATCAGGGGGGTAGCTCCTACAATGAGCAGTTCTTC.

The V call is TRBV27, the J call TRBJ2-7; D might be TRBD2 (6 bases). V shed 6 bases and J shed 2 bases, with 14 bases lying between them. The CDR3 consists of 14 residues. Per germline, CDR1 MNHEY and CDR2 SMNVEV (reference sequence). As DNA, the CDR3 is TGTGCCAGCAGGGCGGCGGGGCCAACCTACGAGCAGTACTTC. Translated, it gives CASRAAGPTYEQYF.

This clone was observed a few times. V and J are TRBV9 and TRBJ1-1, with TRBD1 as a possible D gene (6 bases). The germline CDR1 and CDR2 sequences are SGDLS and YYNGEE. The CDR3 loop spans 14 amino acids. V was cut by 4 bases and J by 1 base, with 11 bases left in between. CDR3 sequence reads: CASSPQTGNTEAFF. The CDR3 nucleotides are TGTGCCAGCAGCCCCCAGACAGGGAACACTGAAGCTTTCTTT.

V usage is TRBV5-4 and J usage is TRBJ2-7; possibly TRBD1 for D (6 bases). V lost 1 base to trimming and J lost 5 bases, with 7 bases between them. The CDR3 is 12 residues long. Germline V gene sequence: CDR1 SGHNT, CDR2 YYREEE (reference sequence). The CDR3 region is CASSLQGNEQYF. As DNA, the CDR3 is TGTGCCAGCAGCTTGCAGGGGAACGAGCAGTACTTC.

As DNA, the CDR3 is TGTGCCTCCTCCCCAGTCGCCTATGGCTACACCTTC. This encodes CASSPVAYGYTF. The V call is TRBV30, the J call TRBJ1-2, with unresolved D. The CDR3 consists of 12 residues. Looked up from germline, CDR1 is GTSNPN and CDR2 is SVGIG (reference sequence). The ends were cut back, 7 bases at V and 4 bases at J, with 13 bases in the middle.

The rearrangement joins TRBV30 to TRBJ2-3, with 7 bases that match TRBD1. V gave up 8 bases and J gave up 0 bases; unmatched junction bases: 5. This CDR3 is built from 13 residues. Germline V gene lookup returns CDR1 GTSNPN and CDR2 SVGIG (reference sequence). Written as DNA, the CDR3 is TGTGCCGGCGAGACAGGGAGCACAGATACGCAGTATTTT. As protein: CAGETGSTDTQYF.